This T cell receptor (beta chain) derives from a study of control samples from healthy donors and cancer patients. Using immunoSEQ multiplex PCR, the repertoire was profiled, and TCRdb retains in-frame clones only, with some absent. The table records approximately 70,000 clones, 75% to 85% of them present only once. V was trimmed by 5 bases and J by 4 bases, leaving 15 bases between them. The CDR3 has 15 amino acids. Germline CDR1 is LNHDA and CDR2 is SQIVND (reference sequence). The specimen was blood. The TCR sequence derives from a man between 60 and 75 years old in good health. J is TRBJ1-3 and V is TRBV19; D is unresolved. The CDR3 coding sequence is TGTGCCAGTAGTGATCGGGATCGTCTCGGAAACACCATATATTTT. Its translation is CASSDRDRLGNTIYF.